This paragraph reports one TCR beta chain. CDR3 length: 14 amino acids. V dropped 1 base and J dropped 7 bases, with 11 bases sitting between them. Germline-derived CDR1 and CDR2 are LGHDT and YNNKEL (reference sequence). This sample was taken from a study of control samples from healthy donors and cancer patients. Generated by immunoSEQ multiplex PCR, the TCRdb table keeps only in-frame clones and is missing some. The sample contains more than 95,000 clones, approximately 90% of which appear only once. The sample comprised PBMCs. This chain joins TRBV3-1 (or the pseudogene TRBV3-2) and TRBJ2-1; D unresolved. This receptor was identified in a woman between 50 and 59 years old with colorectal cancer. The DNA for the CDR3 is TGTGCCAGCAGCCAAGTGGCCCTGGGTAATGAGCAGTTCTTC. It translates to CASSQVALGNEQFF.